This T cell receptor beta chain was identified during a study of T-cell memory formation after mild COVID-19. Study-wide points: Among CD4+ contracting clones, most were CM and EM, and CD8+ ones EMRA. Proof of SARS-CoV-2 specificity was absent for the second-wave clones that crested on day 37. The appearance of some responding clones in pre-infection memory suggested that cross-reactive memory joined.

The CDR3 sequence is 15 residues long. CDR1 is SGHRS and CDR2 is YFSETQ in the germline V gene. V lost 7 bases and J lost 0, with 15 bases in between. This clonotype was found a few times. Its antigen is undetermined. TCRdb re-derived calls from the 5' RACE reads in MiXCR, one entry per CDR3 protein. This table holds about 150,000 distinct CDR3 sequences, 10% to 15% found once. This chain links TRBV5-1 with TRBJ2-3; D possibly corresponds to TRBD1 (6 bases). The sequencing sample was made of PBMCs or a T cell subset sorted from them (not recorded which). This TCR derives from a young man who had mild COVID-19 (a few samples of this study predate the infection). Cell type and time point are not known. Here the CDR3 DNA reads TGCGCCAGCGGGTTGGACAGTTTGAGCACAGATACGCAGTATTTT. Translated, it gives CASGLDSLSTDTQYF.